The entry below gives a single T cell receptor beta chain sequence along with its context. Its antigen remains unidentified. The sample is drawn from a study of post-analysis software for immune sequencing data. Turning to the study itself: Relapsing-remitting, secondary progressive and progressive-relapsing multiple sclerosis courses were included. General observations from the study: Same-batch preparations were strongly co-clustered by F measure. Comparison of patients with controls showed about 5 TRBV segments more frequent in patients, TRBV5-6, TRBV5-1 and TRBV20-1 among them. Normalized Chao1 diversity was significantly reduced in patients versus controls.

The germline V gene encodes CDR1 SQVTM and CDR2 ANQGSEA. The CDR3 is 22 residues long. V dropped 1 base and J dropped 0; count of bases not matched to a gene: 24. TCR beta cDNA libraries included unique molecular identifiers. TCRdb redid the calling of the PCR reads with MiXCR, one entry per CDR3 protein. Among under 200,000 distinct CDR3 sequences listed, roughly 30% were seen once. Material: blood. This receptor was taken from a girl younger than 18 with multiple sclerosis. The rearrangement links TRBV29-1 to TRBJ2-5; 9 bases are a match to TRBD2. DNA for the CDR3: TGCAGCGTTGAAGGGTCAGGGGGTCAAGAGGCTAGCGGGGCGCATCACCAAGAGACCCAGTACTTC. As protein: CSVEGSGGQEASGAHHQETQYF. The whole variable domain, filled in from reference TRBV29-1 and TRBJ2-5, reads SAVISQKPSRDICQRGTSLTIQCQVDSQVTMMFWYRQQPGQSLTLIATANQGSEATYESGFVIDKFPISRPNLTFSTLTVSNMSPEDSSIYLCSVEGSGGQEASGAHHQETQYFGPGTRLLVL.